A single sample is the source of the 24 T cell receptor beta chains below, sequenced in a study of cytomegalovirus exposure and HLA in healthy donors. Vbeta (60) and Jbeta (13) primers were used in the PCR. Using immunoSEQ multiplex PCR, the repertoire was profiled, and TCRdb retains in-frame clones only, with some absent. The sample lists about 240,000 clones; around 76% were seen once. The sample consisted of PBMCs. These receptors all come from a middle-aged woman in good health and CMV-seropositive.

The V and J genes are TRBV6-1 and TRBJ1-3, with D possibly being TRBD1 (5 bases). The germline CDR1 and CDR2 sequences are MNHNS and SASEGT. V was shortened by 7 bases and J by 2 bases, with 9 bases between the two germline ends. CDR3 size: 13 residues. CDR3 DNA: TGTGCCAGCAATAGGGGCACTGGAAACACCATATATTTT. Its translation: CASNRGTGNTIYF.

This clone was detected only a few times. The chain joins TRBV5-1 to TRBJ1-2; TRBD1 agrees at 9 bases. With 2 bases clipped from V and 5 bases from J, the junction kept 1 base outside the gene matches. The CDR3 totals 13 residues. Per germline, CDR1 SGHRS and CDR2 YFSETQ. Here the CDR3 reads CASSFGTGYGYTF. Here the CDR3 DNA reads TGCGCCAGCAGCTTCGGGACAGGGTATGGCTACACCTTC. The full variable domain, rest sourced from reference TRBV5-1 and TRBJ1-2, is KAGVTQTPRYLIKTRGQQVTLSCSPISGHRSVSWYQQTPGQGLQFLFEYFSETQRNKGNFPGRFSGRQFSNSRSEMNVSTLELGDSALYLCASSFGTGYGYTFGSGTRLTVV.

Turning to this clone: The sample has other DNA sequences that encode this CDR3 too. The V gene is TRBV9, the J gene TRBJ2-3; 8 bases align to TRBD2. This CDR3 has 15 residues. Germline V gives CDR1 SGDLS, CDR2 YYNGEE. After removal of 0 bases from V and 1 base from J, the junction contained 1 base not matched to a gene. CDR3 residues: CASSVGAGGTDTQYF. CDR3 nucleotides: TGTGCCAGCAGCGTAGGAGCGGGAGGCACAGATACGCAGTATTTT.

The J gene is TRBJ1-2, the V gene TRBV5-4; TRBD1 aligns across 7 bases. The CDR3 has 16 residues. CDR1 is SGHNT, CDR2 YYREEE, per germline (reference sequence). With 4 bases clipped from V and 4 bases from J, the junction kept 13 bases outside the gene matches. The CDR3 DNA reads as TGTGCCAGCAGCACCGCACTACAGGGGTCGGGCTATGGCTACACCTTC. Protein: CASSTALQGSGYGYTF.

The chain combines TRBV10-1 with TRBJ2-2; TRBD2 is a possible D gene (5 bases). The V and J ends lost 11 bases and 0 bases respectively, with 25 bases between them. The germline V gene has CDR1 WNHNN and CDR2 SYGVQD (reference sequence). The CDR3 is 18 amino acids. The DNA for the CDR3 is TGCGCCCCTGGAGTCCCGGGATCACAAACTTCGAACACCGGGGAGCTGTTTTTT. The encoded protein is CAPGVPGSQTSNTGELFF.

V gene TRBV19 combines with J gene TRBJ1-2; D is unresolved. This CDR3 comprises 14 residues. V was trimmed by 3 bases and J by 1 base, leaving 9 bases between them. Germline V lookup: CDR1 LNHDA, CDR2 SQIVND (reference sequence). This CDR3 reads CASSIQQNNYGYTF. CDR3 DNA: TGTGCCAGTAGTATCCAACAGAATAACTATGGCTACACCTTC.

The V gene is TRBV7-2, the J gene TRBJ2-7, with TRBD2 as a possible D gene (6 bases). V dropped 1 base and J dropped 0 bases, with 16 bases sitting between them. The V gene's germline CDR1 is SGHTA and CDR2 FQGNSA. The CDR3 loop spans 17 amino acids. The CDR3 loop is CASSLGWGEIISYEQYF. In DNA, the CDR3 is TGTGCCAGCAGCTTAGGTTGGGGGGAGATCATCTCCTACGAGCAGTACTTC.

This rearrangement joins TRBV28 to TRBJ1-2; D possibly corresponds to TRBD1 (5 bases). The V and J ends lost 3 bases and 2 bases respectively, with 7 bases between them. Germline values: CDR1 MDHEN, CDR2 SYDVKM. The length of the CDR3 is 13 residues. CDR3 residues: CASSLDKNYGYTF. The CDR3 DNA sequence: TGTGCCAGCAGTTTGGACAAGAACTATGGCTACACCTTC.

V usage is TRBV7-2 and J usage is TRBJ1-4, with D hard to call. CDR3 length: 15 amino acids. Germline V lookup: CDR1 SGHTA, CDR2 FQGNSA. The V end lost 4 bases, the J end lost 3 bases, and 12 bases lay between the germline ends. In nucleotides, the CDR3 is TGTGCCAGCAGCTCCCCTAGCAGAGCTAATGAAAAACTGTTTTTT. The encoded protein is CASSSPSRANEKLFF.

About this clone: An end of the junction differs from the germline gene, which may be a read error. The gene calls are TRBV7-9 and TRBJ1-2, with D possibly TRBD1 on 6 matching bases. Germline V CDR1 and CDR2: SEHNR, FQNEAQ (reference sequence). This CDR3 comprises 14 residues. Here the CDR3 reads CSSSLIAQGDGYTF. CDR3 in DNA: TGTTCCAGCAGCTTAATCGCACAGGGAGACGGCTACACCTTC.

The V and J genes are TRBV5-8 and TRBJ2-7, with 8 positions matching TRBD2. The V gene's germline CDR1 is SGHTS and CDR2 YDEGEE. V lost 2 bases, J lost 9 bases, and 10 bases stayed unmatched. This CDR3 contains 14 residues. In DNA form, the CDR3 reads TGTGCCAGCAGCTTAGGGTCGGTACGGGAGGGGCAGTACTTC. It yields the protein CASSLGSVREGQYF.

This chain links TRBV7-2 with TRBJ2-7; 14 nucleotides line up with TRBD2. CDR1 SGHTA and CDR2 FQGNSA come from the germline V gene. With 1 base clipped from V and 1 base from J, the junction kept 6 bases outside the gene matches. The CDR3 is 18 amino acids. In DNA, the CDR3 is TGTGCCAGCAGCTTAGGTCGACTAGCGGGAGGGAGGTCCTACGAGCAGTACTTC. Its translation is CASSLGRLAGGRSYEQYF.

The V and J genes are TRBV15 and TRBJ2-5; D is perhaps TRBD1 (6 bases). CDR1 LNHNV and CDR2 YYDKDF come from the germline V gene (reference sequence). Trimming shortened V by 4 bases and J by 5 bases, and 20 bases separated the two germline ends. The CDR3 has 16 residues. The CDR3 DNA sequence: TGTGCCACCAGCACCCGGGACACTACCCCCCTGGAGACCCAGTACTTC. It encodes CATSTRDTTPLETQYF.

The chain employs TRBV7-2 and TRBJ1-1, with D perhaps matching TRBD1 (5 bases). Per the germline V gene, CDR1 is SGHTA and CDR2 is FQGNSA. Trimming stripped 3 bases from V and 6 bases from J, with 14 bases between. CDR3 size: 14 residues. The DNA of the CDR3 is TGTGCCAGCAGCTTTCAGGGCAGGACGGCTGAAGCTTTCTTT. It translates to CASSFQGRTAEAFF.

This chain connects TRBV7-9 to TRBJ1-6; D is unclear. V lost 0 bases and J lost 5, with 5 bases in between. The CDR3 has 14 residues. Germline V gene lookup returns CDR1 SEHNR and CDR2 FQNEAQ (reference sequence). The CDR3 DNA reads TGTGCCAGCAGCTTAGCCCGGGATAATTCACCCCTCCACTTT. Its protein is CASSLARDNSPLHF.

This chain joins TRBV10-3 and TRBJ2-2; the D is unclear. V was pared by 4 bases and J by 0 bases, with 12 bases between. Germline V gives CDR1 ENHRY, CDR2 SYGVKD. CDR3 length equals 16 residues. The CDR3 DNA reads TGTGCCATCAGTGGCGCCGGCGGCCCGAACACCGGGGAGCTGTTTTTT. This codes for CAISGAGGPNTGELFF.

Details on this clone: The same CDR3 can be traced to other DNA sequences in this sample. J is TRBJ2-7 and V is TRBV4-1, with TRBD2 matching 10 bases. Germline V gene lookup returns CDR1 MGHRA and CDR2 YSYEKL. The J segment lost 3 bases and the V segment lost 1 base, leaving 3 bases of the junction unmatched. This CDR3 region has 15 residues. The CDR3 sequence is CASSQGLAGVYEQYF. The CDR3, as DNA: TGCGCCAGCAGCCAAGGTCTAGCGGGAGTCTACGAGCAGTACTTC.

The CDR3 DNA is TGTGCCAGCAGCTCCTCTAGCGGGGGGGTTGCAGATACGCAGTATTTT. Translation gives CASSSSSGGVADTQYF. This chain links TRBV7-2 with TRBJ2-3, with TRBD2 matching over 12 bases. The length of the CDR3 is 16 residues. V gave up 4 bases and J gave up 4 bases; unmatched junction bases: 6. Germline V gene sequence: CDR1 SGHTA, CDR2 FQGNSA.

The chain is built from TRBV11-3 and TRBJ2-1; 13 nucleotides align to TRBD2. Germline trimming cut 3 bases from V and 7 bases from J; bases unmatched to any gene: 3. From germline, CDR1 is SGHNT and CDR2 YENEEA. This CDR3 region has 15 residues. CDR3 residues: CASSFGLAGDNEQFF. The CDR3 coding sequence is TGTGCCAGCAGCTTCGGACTAGCGGGAGATAATGAGCAGTTCTTC.

The gene calls are TRBV4-2 and TRBJ1-1; D remains ambiguous. V was cut by 4 bases and J by 2 bases, with 11 bases left in between. This CDR3 region has 14 residues. Germline CDR1 reads LGHNA; CDR2 reads YNFKEQ. The CDR3 sequence is CASSPRPGNTEAFF. The DNA for the CDR3 is TGTGCCAGCAGCCCTCGCCCAGGAAACACTGAAGCTTTCTTT.

V and J are TRBV5-1 and TRBJ2-5, with a tentative D call TRBD2 (5 bases). The V end was cut by 2 bases, the J end by 2 bases, with 16 bases between. Germline CDR1 SGHRS, CDR2 YFSETQ. The CDR3 contains 16 residues. Written as DNA, the CDR3 is TGCGCCAGCAGCTTCGATGTAGGGAGTGGGCAAGAGACCCAGTACTTC. Amino acid sequence: CASSFDVGSGQETQYF.

V usage is TRBV18 and J usage is TRBJ1-1; D gene ambiguous. V was cut by 3 bases and J by 5 bases, with 16 bases left in between. CDR1 KGHSH and CDR2 LQKENI come from the germline V gene. This CDR3 has 15 amino acids. DNA for the CDR3: TGTGCCAGCTCACCTCCGCGGGGAAGTGAAACTGAAGCTTTCTTT. Its translation is CASSPPRGSETEAFF.

J is TRBJ2-2 and V is TRBV6-5; 7 nucleotides match TRBD1. The CDR3 covers 15 residues. The ends lost 7 bases at V and 5 bases at J; junction bases unmatched: 10. CDR1 MNHEY and CDR2 SVGAGI come from the germline V gene. CDR3 in amino acids: CASKGAGGKTGELFF. DNA for the CDR3: TGTGCCAGCAAAGGGGCAGGGGGAAAAACCGGGGAGCTGTTTTTT.

This clone was seen a few times. V usage is TRBV7-7 and J usage is TRBJ1-1, with unresolved D. V lost 5 bases, J lost 1 base, and 11 bases lay in between. The CDR3 sequence is 14 residues long. CDR1 and CDR2 from the germline V gene are SSHAT and FNYEAQ (reference sequence). The CDR3 loop reads CASSVGPGNTEAFF. CDR3 nucleotide sequence: TGTGCCAGCAGCGTGGGTCCAGGGAACACTGAAGCTTTCTTT.